This T cell receptor (beta chain) was identified in a study of shared clonotypes between healthy human individuals. The germline V gene encodes CDR1 SGHDT and CDR2 YYEEEE. V lost 4 bases, J lost 9 bases, and 8 bases lay in between. The CDR3 has 12 amino acids. Repertoires were generated with immunoSEQ multiplex PCR, while TCRdb's copy carries only in-frame clones and drops some. In the table there are about 2 million clones, less than 95% of which are singletons. Naive CD8 cells lacked CD45RO and underwent positive selection for CCR7, leaving out terminally differentiated effector memory CD45RA+ cells.

The sequenced sample was naive CD8+ T cells sorted from blood. This TCR derives from a man aged 18 to 29 in good health. This rearrangement joins TRBV5-6 to TRBJ1-6; D unresolved. CDR3 nucleotides: TGTGCCAGCAGCCCCCTGGGTTCACCCCTCCACTTT. Translated, it gives CASSPLGSPLHF.